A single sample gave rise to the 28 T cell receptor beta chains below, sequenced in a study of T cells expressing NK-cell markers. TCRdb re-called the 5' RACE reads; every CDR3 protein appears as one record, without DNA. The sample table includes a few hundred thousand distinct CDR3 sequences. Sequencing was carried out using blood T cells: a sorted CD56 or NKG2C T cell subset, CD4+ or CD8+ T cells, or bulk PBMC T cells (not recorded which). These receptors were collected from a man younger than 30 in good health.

This chain's CDR3 is CASSPFPGLERGNEQFF. V and J are TRBV5-1 and TRBJ2-1; TCRdb picks TRBD2, but there is no DNA to check that call. Germline-derived CDR1 and CDR2 are SGHRS and YFSETQ. The CDR3 contains 17 residues.

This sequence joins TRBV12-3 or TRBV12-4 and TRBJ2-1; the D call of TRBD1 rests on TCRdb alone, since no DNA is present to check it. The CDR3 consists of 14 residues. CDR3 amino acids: CASSLFARGQGEFF.

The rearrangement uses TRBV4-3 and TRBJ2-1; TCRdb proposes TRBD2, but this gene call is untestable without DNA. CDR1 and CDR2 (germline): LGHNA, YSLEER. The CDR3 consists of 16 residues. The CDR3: CASSQSAQREVGEQFF.

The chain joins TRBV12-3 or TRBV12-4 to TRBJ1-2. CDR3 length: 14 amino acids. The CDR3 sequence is CASSLSTDYWGYTF.

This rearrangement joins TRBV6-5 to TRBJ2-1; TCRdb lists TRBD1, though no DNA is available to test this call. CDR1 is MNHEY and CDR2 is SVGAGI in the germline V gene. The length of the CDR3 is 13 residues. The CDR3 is CASSQPGGKEQFF.

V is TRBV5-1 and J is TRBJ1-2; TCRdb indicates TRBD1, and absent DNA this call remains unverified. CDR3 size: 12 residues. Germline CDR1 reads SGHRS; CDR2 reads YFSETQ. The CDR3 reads CASSRDSSGYTF.

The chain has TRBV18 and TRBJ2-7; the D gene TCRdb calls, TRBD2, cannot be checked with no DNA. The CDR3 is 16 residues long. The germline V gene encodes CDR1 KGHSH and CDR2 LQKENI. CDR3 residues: CASSPPREQRGYEQYF.

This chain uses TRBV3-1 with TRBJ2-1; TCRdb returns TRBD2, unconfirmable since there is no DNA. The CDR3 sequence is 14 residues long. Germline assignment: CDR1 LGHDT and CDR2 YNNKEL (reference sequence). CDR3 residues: CASSPRLAKGEQFF.

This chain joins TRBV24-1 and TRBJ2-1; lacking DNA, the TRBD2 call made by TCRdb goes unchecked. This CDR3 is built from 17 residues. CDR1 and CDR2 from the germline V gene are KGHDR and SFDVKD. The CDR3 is CATSDRTGVKALNEQFF.

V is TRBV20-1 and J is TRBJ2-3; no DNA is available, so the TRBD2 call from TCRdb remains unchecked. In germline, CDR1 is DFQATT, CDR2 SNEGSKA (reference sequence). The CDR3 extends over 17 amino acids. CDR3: CSARSHPLAGVGDTQYF.

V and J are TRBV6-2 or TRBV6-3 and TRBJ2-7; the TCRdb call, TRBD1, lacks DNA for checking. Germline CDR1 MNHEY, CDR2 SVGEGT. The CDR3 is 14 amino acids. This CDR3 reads CASSGGLLRYEQYF.

CDR3 sequence reads: CASSSGGPVLTF. The chain joins TRBV6-6 to TRBJ2-6. The CDR3 extends over 12 amino acids. From germline, CDR1 is MNHNY and CDR2 SVGAGI (reference sequence).

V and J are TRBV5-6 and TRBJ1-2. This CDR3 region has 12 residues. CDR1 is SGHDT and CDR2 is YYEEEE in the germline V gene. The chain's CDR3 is CASSPAADGYTF.

CDR3 loop: CASSYLGFKSQAFF. This sequence joins TRBV6-5 and TRBJ1-1. The CDR3 has 14 residues. The germline CDR1 and CDR2 sequences are MNHEY and SVGAGI.

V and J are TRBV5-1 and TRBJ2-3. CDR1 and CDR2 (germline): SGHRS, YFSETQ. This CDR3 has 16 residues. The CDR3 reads CASSLVNGPGTDTQYF.

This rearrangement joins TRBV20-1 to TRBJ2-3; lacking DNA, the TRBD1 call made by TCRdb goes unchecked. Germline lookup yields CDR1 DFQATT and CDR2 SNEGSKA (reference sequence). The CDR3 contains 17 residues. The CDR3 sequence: CSARGQGARRGSDTQYF.

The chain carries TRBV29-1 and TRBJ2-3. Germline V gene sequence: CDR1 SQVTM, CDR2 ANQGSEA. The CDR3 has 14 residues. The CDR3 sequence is CSGRLSSVTDTQYF.

This CDR3 reads CASSLEGTIGTDTQYF. The rearrangement joins TRBV7-3 to TRBJ2-3; TCRdb's D call of TRBD2 is untestable without DNA. Germline values: CDR1 SGHTA, CDR2 FQGTGA. The CDR3 sequence is 16 residues long.

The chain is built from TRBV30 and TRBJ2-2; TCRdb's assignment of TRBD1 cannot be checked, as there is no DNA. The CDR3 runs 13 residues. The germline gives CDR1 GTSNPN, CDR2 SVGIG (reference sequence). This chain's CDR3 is CAWSAGGKGELFF. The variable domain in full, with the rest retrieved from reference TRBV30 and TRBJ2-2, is SQTIHQWPATLVQPVGSPLSLECTVEGTSNPNLYWYRQAAGRGLQLLFYSVGIGQISSEVPQNLSASRPQDRQFILSSKKLLLSDSGFYLCAWSAGGKGELFFGEGSRLTVL.

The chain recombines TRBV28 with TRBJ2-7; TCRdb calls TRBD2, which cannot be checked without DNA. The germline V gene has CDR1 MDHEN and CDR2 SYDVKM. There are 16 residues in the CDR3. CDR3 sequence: CASSLVSGTSGSEQYF.

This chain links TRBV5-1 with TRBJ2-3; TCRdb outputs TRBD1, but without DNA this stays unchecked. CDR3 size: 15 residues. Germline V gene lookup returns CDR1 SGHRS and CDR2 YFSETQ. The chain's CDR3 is CASSLDRGSTDTQYF.

CDR3 sequence reads: CASSFLGTGSADTQYF. The chain is built from TRBV11-2 and TRBJ2-3; TCRdb designates TRBD1, a call that cannot be tested without DNA. The CDR3 is made up of 16 amino acids. Germline V gene sequence: CDR1 SGHAT, CDR2 FQNNGV.

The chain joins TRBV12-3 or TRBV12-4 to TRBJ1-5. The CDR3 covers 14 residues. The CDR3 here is CASRGGNSNQPQHF.

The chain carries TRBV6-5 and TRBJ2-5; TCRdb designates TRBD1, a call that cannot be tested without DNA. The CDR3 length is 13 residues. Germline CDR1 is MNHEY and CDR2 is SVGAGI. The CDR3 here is CASSYDGRETQYF.

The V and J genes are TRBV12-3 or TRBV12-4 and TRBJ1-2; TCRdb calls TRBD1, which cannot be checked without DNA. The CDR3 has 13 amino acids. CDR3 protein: CASSLGGAYGYTF.

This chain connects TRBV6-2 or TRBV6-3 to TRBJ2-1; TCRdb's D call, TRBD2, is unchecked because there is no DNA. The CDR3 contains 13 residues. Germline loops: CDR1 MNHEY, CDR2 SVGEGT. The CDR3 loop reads CASSGGRRGEQFF.

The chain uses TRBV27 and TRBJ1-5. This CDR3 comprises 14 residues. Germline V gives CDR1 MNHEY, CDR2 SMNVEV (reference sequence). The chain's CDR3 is CASSLRRSGLAQHF.

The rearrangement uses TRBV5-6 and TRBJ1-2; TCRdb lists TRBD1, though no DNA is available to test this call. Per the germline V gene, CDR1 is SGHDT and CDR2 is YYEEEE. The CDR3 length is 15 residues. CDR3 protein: CASSLVGRGDYGYTF.